This TCR beta chain was sequenced during a study of cytomegalovirus exposure and HLA in healthy donors. Profiled with immunoSEQ multiplex PCR; TCRdb holds only in-frame clones, not every one. The sample contains under 250,000 clones, around nine tenths of which appear only once. What was sequenced was PBMCs. This clonotype was sampled from a woman aged 18-30 years in good health and CMV-seronegative.

This chain's CDR3 is CASSNREELNSPLHF. CDR3 DNA: TGTGCCAGCAGTAACCGGGAAGAGCTTAATTCACCCCTCCACTTT. The chain combines TRBV27 with TRBJ1-6; D gene unclear. CDR3 length equals 15 residues. Germline lookup yields CDR1 MNHEY and CDR2 SMNVEV (reference sequence). V gave up 5 bases and J gave up 6 bases, with 14 bases separating them.